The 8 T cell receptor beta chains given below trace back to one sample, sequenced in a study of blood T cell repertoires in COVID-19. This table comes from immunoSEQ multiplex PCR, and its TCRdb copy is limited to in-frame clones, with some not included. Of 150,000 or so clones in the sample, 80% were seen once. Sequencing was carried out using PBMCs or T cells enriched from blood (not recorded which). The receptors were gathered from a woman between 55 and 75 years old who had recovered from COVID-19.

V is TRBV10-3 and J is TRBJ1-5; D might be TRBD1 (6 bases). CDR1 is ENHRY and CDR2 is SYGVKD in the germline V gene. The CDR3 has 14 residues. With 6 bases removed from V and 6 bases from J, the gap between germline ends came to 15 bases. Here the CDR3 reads CAIRDGGEGQPQHF. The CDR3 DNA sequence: TGTGCCATCAGAGATGGGGGCGAGGGTCAGCCCCAGCATTTT.

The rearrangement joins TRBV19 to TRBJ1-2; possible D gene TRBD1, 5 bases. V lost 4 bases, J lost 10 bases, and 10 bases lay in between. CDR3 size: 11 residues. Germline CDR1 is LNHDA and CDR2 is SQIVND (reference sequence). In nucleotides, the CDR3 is TGTGCCAGTAGTACAGGGTTTGACTACACCTTC. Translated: CASSTGFDYTF.

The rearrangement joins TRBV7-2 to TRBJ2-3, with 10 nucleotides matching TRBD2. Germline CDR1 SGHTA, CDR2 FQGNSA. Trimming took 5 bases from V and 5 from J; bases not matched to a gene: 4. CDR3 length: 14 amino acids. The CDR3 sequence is CASSNQRGGDTQYF. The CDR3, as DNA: TGTGCCAGCAGCAATCAGCGGGGGGGAGATACGCAGTATTTT.

The CDR3 DNA reads TGTGCCAGCAGTTTGGCCGGGGGGGGGAAAGATACGCAGTATTTT. This encodes CASSLAGGGKDTQYF. This rearrangement joins TRBV28 to TRBJ2-3; TRBD2 matches 8 bases. Germline V gene data show CDR1 as MDHEN and CDR2 as SYDVKM. The length of the CDR3 is 15 residues. With V trimmed by 3 bases and J by 5 bases, 7 bases remained unmatched.

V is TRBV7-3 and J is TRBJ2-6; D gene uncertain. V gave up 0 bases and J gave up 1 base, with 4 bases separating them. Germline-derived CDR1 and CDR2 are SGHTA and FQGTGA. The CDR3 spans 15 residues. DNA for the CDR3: TGTGCCAGCAGCTTAACGCTATCTGGGGCCAACGTCCTGACTTTC. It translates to CASSLTLSGANVLTF.

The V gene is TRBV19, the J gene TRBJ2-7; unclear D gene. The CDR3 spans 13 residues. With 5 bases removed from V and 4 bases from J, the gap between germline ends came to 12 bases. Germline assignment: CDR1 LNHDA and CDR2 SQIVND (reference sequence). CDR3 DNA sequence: TGTGCCAGTAGTTTTACCGCGCGGTACGAGCAGTACTTC. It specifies CASSFTARYEQYF.

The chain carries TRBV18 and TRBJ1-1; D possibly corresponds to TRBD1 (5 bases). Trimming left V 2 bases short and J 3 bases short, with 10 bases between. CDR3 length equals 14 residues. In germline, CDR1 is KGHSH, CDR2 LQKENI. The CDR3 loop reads CASSPSGGDTEAFF. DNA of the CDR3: TGTGCCAGCTCACCAAGTGGGGGGGACACTGAAGCTTTCTTT.

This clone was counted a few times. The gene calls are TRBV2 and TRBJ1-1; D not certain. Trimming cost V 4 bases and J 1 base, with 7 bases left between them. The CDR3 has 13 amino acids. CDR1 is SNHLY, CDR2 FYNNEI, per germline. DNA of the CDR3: TGTGCCAGCAGTGCCCGTCCGAACACTGAAGCTTTCTTT. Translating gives CASSARPNTEAFF.